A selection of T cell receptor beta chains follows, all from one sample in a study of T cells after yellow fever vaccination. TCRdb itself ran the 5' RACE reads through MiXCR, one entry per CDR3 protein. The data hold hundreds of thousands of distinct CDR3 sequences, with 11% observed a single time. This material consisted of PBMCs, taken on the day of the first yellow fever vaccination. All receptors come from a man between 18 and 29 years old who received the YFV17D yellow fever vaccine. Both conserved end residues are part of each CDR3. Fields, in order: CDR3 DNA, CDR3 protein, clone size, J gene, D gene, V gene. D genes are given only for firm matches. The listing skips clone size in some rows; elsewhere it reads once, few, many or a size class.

DNA: TGTGCCACCTCGGGGGCCAACGTCCTGACTTTC
CDR3: CATSGANVLTF
size: few
J: TRBJ2-6
D: NA
V: TRBV2

DNA: TGTGCCAGCAGCGAACAGGGGAGCTCCTATAATTCACCCCTCCACTTT
CDR3: CASSEQGSSYNSPLHF
size: few
J: TRBJ1-6
D: TRBD1
V: TRBV9

DNA: TGCAGTGAGCTGGGCCCCATGAACACTGAAGCTTTCTTT
CDR3: CSELGPMNTEAFF
size: few
J: TRBJ1-1
D: NA
V: TRBV20-1

DNA: TGTGCCAGCAGCTTGGATGGACTCCTTTCCACAGATACGCAGTATTTT
CDR3: CASSLDGLLSTDTQYF
size: few
J: TRBJ2-3
D: NA
V: TRBV5-6

DNA: TGCAGTGCTACCCGGGTCTCACTCTACGAGCAGTACTTC
CDR3: CSATRVSLYEQYF
size: NA
J: TRBJ2-7
D: NA
V: TRBV20-1

DNA: TGTGCCAGCACCGCCCGGGACAGGGTCGGAGGTACGCAGTATTTT
CDR3: CASTARDRVGGTQYF
size: few
J: TRBJ2-3
D: TRBD1
V: TRBV12-3/TRBV12-4

DNA: TGTGCCAGCGGACAGGGGTCCTGGGGCTACACCTTC
CDR3: CASGQGSWGYTF
size: few
J: TRBJ1-2
D: TRBD1
V: TRBV5-6

DNA: TGTGCCAGCAGCTTAGGCCAGGGGAGTTTAGAGACCCAGTACTTC
CDR3: CASSLGQGSLETQYF
size: few
J: TRBJ2-5
D: NA
V: TRBV7-2

DNA: TGTGCCAGCAGTTACAGGGGGCCGGACGGCTACACCTTC
CDR3: CASSYRGPDGYTF
size: NA
J: TRBJ1-2
D: TRBD1
V: TRBV6-2/TRBV6-3

DNA: TGTGCCAGCTTTGACGTATCCGAGCCGTGGGCCACCTTC
CDR3: CASFDVSEPWATF
size: many
J: TRBJ1-2
D: NA
V: TRBV6-2/TRBV6-3

DNA: TGTGCCAGCAGTCCGGGACAGCGGCTCAATCAGCCCCAGCATTTT
CDR3: CASSPGQRLNQPQHF
size: few
J: TRBJ1-5
D: TRBD1
V: TRBV12-3/TRBV12-4

DNA: TGTGCCAGCAGGCAAGCGGGAGGGACAGATACGCAGTATTTT
CDR3: CASRQAGGTDTQYF
size: few
J: TRBJ2-3
D: TRBD2
V: TRBV7-9

DNA: TGTGCCAGCAGCCAGCGGAATTCACCCCTCCACTTT
CDR3: CASSQRNSPLHF
size: few
J: TRBJ1-6
D: NA
V: TRBV6-6

DNA: TGTGCCAGCAGCAGGGCCGGCGGTGGCTACACCTTC
CDR3: CASSRAGGGYTF
size: many
J: TRBJ1-2
D: NA
V: TRBV7-2

DNA: TGTGCCAGCAGTTTCACAGAGGATACGCAGTATTTT
CDR3: CASSFTEDTQYF
size: few
J: TRBJ2-3
D: NA
V: TRBV6-2/TRBV6-3

DNA: TGTGCCAGTGGACTTGGGACGGACACTGAAGCTTTCTTT
CDR3: CASGLGTDTEAFF
size: NA
J: TRBJ1-1
D: NA
V: TRBV27

DNA: TGTGCCAGCAGTTACTCCAACAGGGGACCTTACAATGAGCAGTTCTTC
CDR3: CASSYSNRGPYNEQFF
size: NA
J: TRBJ2-1
D: TRBD1
V: TRBV6-5

DNA: TGCGCCAGCAGCTTGCCCAATCCAGGGTCCACTGAAGCTTTCTTT
CDR3: CASSLPNPGSTEAFF
size: few
J: TRBJ1-1
D: NA
V: TRBV5-1

DNA: TGTGCCACCAGTGCCCGCGGGACAGCTCAAGAGACCCAGTACTTC
CDR3: CATSARGTAQETQYF
size: NA
J: TRBJ2-5
D: NA
V: TRBV24-1

DNA: TGCAGCGTCCCCGGGGCCTATGGCTACACCTTC
CDR3: CSVPGAYGYTF
size: few
J: TRBJ1-2
D: NA
V: TRBV29-1

DNA: TGTGCCAGCAGCGCGCGGCGGGGATTCGACTCCTACAATGAGCAGTTCTTC
CDR3: CASSARRGFDSYNEQFF
size: NA
J: TRBJ2-1
D: NA
V: TRBV11-2

DNA: TGTGCCAGCGCGAATGGCTACGAGCAGTACTTC
CDR3: CASANGYEQYF
size: once
J: TRBJ2-7
D: NA
V: TRBV6-6

DNA: TGTGCCAGCCGGGTCCCCACCGGGGAGCTGTTTTTT
CDR3: CASRVPTGELFF
size: NA
J: TRBJ2-2
D: NA
V: TRBV7-2

DNA: TGCAGCGTTTGGGGGGACACCGGGGAGCTGTTTTTT
CDR3: CSVWGDTGELFF
size: many
J: TRBJ2-2
D: NA
V: TRBV29-1

DNA: TGTGCCAGCAGTTTAGCCGGACTCAGGGGCAATGAGCAGTTCTTC
CDR3: CASSLAGLRGNEQFF
size: few
J: TRBJ2-1
D: NA
V: TRBV7-2

DNA: TGCAGTGCCAAGGAAAGAAAACAAGAGACCCAGTACTTC
CDR3: CSAKERKQETQYF
size: few
J: TRBJ2-5
D: NA
V: TRBV20-1

DNA: TGTGCCAGCAGCTTGTCGGGGGCCCCTCGGGAGTTCTTC
CDR3: CASSLSGAPREFF
size: NA
J: TRBJ2-1
D: NA
V: TRBV5-6

DNA: TGTGCCACCAGTAATGGGGACAGCGTTAACACCGGGGAGCTGTTTTTT
CDR3: CATSNGDSVNTGELFF
size: once
J: TRBJ2-2
D: TRBD1
V: TRBV24-1

DNA: TGCGCCAGCAGCCAAACGACACGGAACTATGGCTACACCTTC
CDR3: CASSQTTRNYGYTF
size: few
J: TRBJ1-2
D: NA
V: TRBV4-1

DNA: TGTGCCAGCAAAAAATGGCGGGGGGCTGGGACAGATACGCAGTATTTT
CDR3: CASKKWRGAGTDTQYF
size: NA
J: TRBJ2-3
D: TRBD2
V: TRBV6-2/TRBV6-3

DNA: TGCGCCAGCAGCCCGTTACCCGGGACAGTCGACACCGGGGAGCTGTTTTTT
CDR3: CASSPLPGTVDTGELFF
size: few
J: TRBJ2-2
D: TRBD1
V: TRBV5-1

DNA: TGTGCCAGCAGCCCCGCTGTTTACAATGAGCAGTTCTTC
CDR3: CASSPAVYNEQFF
size: few
J: TRBJ2-1
D: NA
V: TRBV7-2

DNA: TGTGCCAGCAGTCCTGGACAGGGTGCTCTCTACGAGCAGTACTTC
CDR3: CASSPGQGALYEQYF
size: many
J: TRBJ2-7
D: TRBD1
V: TRBV12-3/TRBV12-4

DNA: TGCGCCAGCATCCCAGGGACTAGCGGTTACAATGAGCAGTTCTTC
CDR3: CASIPGTSGYNEQFF
size: NA
J: TRBJ2-1
D: TRBD2
V: TRBV5-1

DNA: TGTGCCAGTAACCCGGGACAGGGACCCTACGAGCAGTACTTC
CDR3: CASNPGQGPYEQYF
size: NA
J: TRBJ2-7
D: TRBD1
V: TRBV19

DNA: TGTGCCAGCAGCCTCCCTGGCCACGAGCAGTACTTC
CDR3: CASSLPGHEQYF
size: many
J: TRBJ2-7
D: NA
V: TRBV9

DNA: TGTGCCAGCAGCCCAAGACAGGTGGATACGCAGTATTTT
CDR3: CASSPRQVDTQYF
size: few
J: TRBJ2-3
D: NA
V: TRBV9

DNA: TGTGCCAGCTCACCACCCGCCAGCCACGAGCAGTACTTC
CDR3: CASSPPASHEQYF
size: NA
J: TRBJ2-7
D: NA
V: TRBV18

DNA: TGTGCCAGCAGCGGACAGGGCGCTGAAGCTTTCTTT
CDR3: CASSGQGAEAFF
size: NA
J: TRBJ1-1
D: TRBD1
V: TRBV5-5

DNA: TGCAGTGCTAGAGATCGACGATTTGAAGAGACCCAGTACTTC
CDR3: CSARDRRFEETQYF
size: few
J: TRBJ2-5
D: NA
V: TRBV20-1

DNA: TGTGCCAGCAGTGGTCAGTATGATTACACCTTC
CDR3: CASSGQYDYTF
size: few
J: TRBJ1-2
D: NA
V: TRBV6-1

DNA: TGTGCCAGCAGCTTAGCTCAGCGGGGGGTCTACAATGAGCAGTTCTTC
CDR3: CASSLAQRGVYNEQFF
size: few
J: TRBJ2-1
D: TRBD2
V: TRBV7-9

DNA: TGTGCCAGCAGCCAAAGGACACAGAACACTGAAGCTTTCTTT
CDR3: CASSQRTQNTEAFF
size: few
J: TRBJ1-1
D: NA
V: TRBV3-1

DNA: TGCAGCGGGGACAGGGGAGAGACCCAGTACTTC
CDR3: CSGDRGETQYF
size: few
J: TRBJ2-5
D: TRBD1
V: TRBV29-1

DNA: TGTGCCAGCAGCCGAGTAGCGGGGTACAATGAGCAGTTCTTC
CDR3: CASSRVAGYNEQFF
size: NA
J: TRBJ2-1
D: TRBD2
V: TRBV3-1

DNA: TGTGCCAGCAGCTCAGGGGGGGTAGGAGAGACCCAGTACTTC
CDR3: CASSSGGVGETQYF
size: many
J: TRBJ2-5
D: NA
V: TRBV7-8

DNA: TGTGCCAGCAGTTTTTCCTGGACAGGGAACACCGGGGAGCTGTTTTTT
CDR3: CASSFSWTGNTGELFF
size: few
J: TRBJ2-2
D: TRBD1
V: TRBV27

DNA: TGCAGTGCGATAGAGGGGGGGAGGTCCTACGAGCAGTACTTC
CDR3: CSAIEGGRSYEQYF
size: NA
J: TRBJ2-7
D: NA
V: TRBV20-1